Shown below are 27 T cell receptor beta chains from a single sample sequenced in a study of blood T cell repertoires in COVID-19. Here immunoSEQ multiplex PCR was the method, and the copy in TCRdb shows in-frame clones only, minus some. The sample lists around 440,000 clones, roughly 88% occurring once. Sample: peripheral blood. The receptors originated from a woman between 50 and 59 years old with COVID-19, enrolled during active disease.

This sequence joins TRBV3-1 (or the pseudogene TRBV3-2) and TRBJ2-2, with TRBD2 as a possible D gene (5 bases). Germline V gene data show CDR1 as LGHDT and CDR2 as YNNKEL (reference sequence). V lost 6 bases to trimming and J lost 7 bases, with 12 bases between them. The CDR3 runs 13 residues. CDR3 coding DNA: TGTGCCAGCAGACTAACTAGGGTCGGGGAGCTGTTTTTT. Protein product: CASRLTRVGELFF.

Concerning this clone itself: The sample holds other DNA sequences that translate to the same CDR3. V and J are TRBV3-1 (or the pseudogene TRBV3-2) and TRBJ2-3; tentatively, D is TRBD2 (6 bases). The CDR3 is made up of 14 amino acids. The V gene's germline CDR1 is LGHDT and CDR2 YNNKEL (reference sequence). Trimming pared 4 bases from V and 0 bases from J, leaving 8 bases between. CDR3 protein: CASSPGLSTDTQYF. CDR3 bases: TGTGCCAGCAGCCCGGGACTGAGCACAGATACGCAGTATTTT.

This clone was seen more than once but under ten times. V usage is TRBV5-1 and J usage is TRBJ1-6; 7 bases fit TRBD1. Germline loops: CDR1 SGHRS, CDR2 YFSETQ. The CDR3 is 15 amino acids. V was clipped by 3 bases and J by 9 bases; unmatched bases: 9. The CDR3 reads CASSYTSGGSSPLHF. Here the CDR3 DNA reads TGCGCCAGCAGCTACACCTCAGGGGGGAGTTCACCCCTCCACTTT.

Details on this clone: A read error may be the cause here, since a much bigger clone is one base away. The V gene is TRBV7-8, the J gene TRBJ1-2; D not certain. Between the trimmed V and J ends, which lost 0 bases and 4 bases, there was a span of 9 bases. CDR1 SGHVS and CDR2 FQNEAQ come from the germline V gene. This CDR3 region has 14 residues. CDR3 sequence reads: CASSLAPGTYGYTF. The CDR3 nucleotides read TGTGCCAGCAGCTTAGCCCCAGGCACCTATGGCTACACCTTC. The variable domain in full, with the rest retrieved from reference TRBV7-8 and TRBJ1-2, is GAGVSQSPRYKVAKRGQDVALRCDPISGHVSLFWYQQALGQGPEFLTYFQNEAQLDKSGLPSDRFFAERPEGSVSTLKIQRTQQEDSAVYLCASSLAPGTYGYTFGSGTRLTVV.

This clone was seen just once. This chain uses TRBV10-3 with TRBJ1-1; D may be TRBD1 (5 bases). The CDR3 extends over 12 amino acids. The V and J ends lost 7 bases and 1 base respectively, with 7 bases between them. Germline V gene sequence: CDR1 ENHRY, CDR2 SYGVKD. In nucleotides, the CDR3 is TGTGCCATCACTACAGGGAACACTGAAGCTTTCTTT. Translated, it gives CAITTGNTEAFF.

V and J are TRBV5-1 and TRBJ1-4, with D possibly TRBD1 on 5 matching bases. The CDR3 contains 15 residues. V lost 4 bases, J lost 3 bases, and 13 bases lay in between. The germline CDR1 and CDR2 sequences are SGHRS and YFSETQ. The CDR3 bases are TGCGCCAGCAGCCCCTCAGGGTCGTCTAATGAAAAACTGTTTTTT. This codes for CASSPSGSSNEKLFF.

The chain carries TRBV9 and TRBJ1-4, with D maybe TRBD1 (5 bases). The CDR3 spans 19 residues. V was cut by 4 bases and J by 5 bases, with 27 bases left in between. Germline V gene lookup returns CDR1 SGDLS and CDR2 YYNGEE. CDR3 amino acids: CASSLSTREAGRGNEKLFF. As DNA, the CDR3 is TGTGCCAGCAGCCTATCAACACGGGAGGCAGGGAGAGGCAATGAAAAACTGTTTTTT.

V and J are TRBV3-1 (or the pseudogene TRBV3-2) and TRBJ2-2, with 8 positions matching TRBD1. CDR3 length equals 14 residues. The V gene end was trimmed by 0 bases and the J gene end by 6 bases; junction bases not matched to a gene: 0. Germline V lookup: CDR1 LGHDT, CDR2 YNNKEL (reference sequence). CDR3 amino acids: CASSQEQGAGELFF. CDR3 DNA: TGTGCCAGCAGCCAAGAACAGGGGGCCGGGGAGCTGTTTTTT.

V is TRBV4-1 and J is TRBJ2-7, with D unresolved. CDR1 and CDR2 from the germline V gene are MGHRA and YSYEKL. The CDR3 spans 13 residues. V was shortened by 8 bases and J by 0 bases, with 11 bases between the two germline ends. Here the CDR3 DNA reads TGCGCCAGCCGTCTCTCGAGCTCCTACGAGCAGTACTTC. Translating gives CASRLSSSYEQYF.

The V call is TRBV3-1 (or the pseudogene TRBV3-2), the J call TRBJ2-1; 9 nucleotides match TRBD2. The CDR3 spans 20 residues. J lost 3 bases, V lost 0 bases, and 15 bases had no gene match. Germline V lookup: CDR1 LGHDT, CDR2 YNNKEL (reference sequence). In DNA, the CDR3 is TGTGCCAGCAGCCAAGATCTAAAGATTAGCGGGGGCCTCAGCTACAATGAGCAGTTCTTC. It is translated as CASSQDLKISGGLSYNEQFF.

The chain uses TRBV5-1 and TRBJ2-7; 7 bases map to TRBD1. CDR3 length equals 13 residues. The germline gives CDR1 SGHRS, CDR2 YFSETQ. Trimming removed 1 base from V and 5 bases from J; junction bases left unmatched: 3. The CDR3 here is CASSLTGDDEQYF. CDR3 DNA sequence: TGCGCCAGCAGCTTGACAGGGGACGACGAGCAGTACTTC.

The chain couples TRBV4-1 to TRBJ1-5; TRBD1 might be the D (6 bases). Between the trimmed V and J ends, which lost 2 bases and 7 bases, there was a span of 21 bases. The CDR3 consists of 17 residues. Germline lookup yields CDR1 MGHRA and CDR2 YSYEKL. This chain's CDR3 is CASSQYHHRERDQPQHF. CDR3 coding DNA: TGCGCCAGCAGCCAATATCACCACAGGGAGAGAGACCAGCCCCAGCATTTT.

This chain links TRBV18 with TRBJ1-1, with unresolved D. Germline loops: CDR1 KGHSH, CDR2 LQKENI. V lost 6 bases, J lost 3 bases, and 14 bases lay in between. The CDR3 runs to 14 residues. The CDR3 sequence is CASSPTGGHTEAFF. The CDR3 DNA reads TGTGCCAGCTCCCCCACCGGCGGGCACACTGAAGCTTTCTTT.

V gene TRBV5-1 combines with J gene TRBJ1-2, with TRBD1 matching 10 bases. Germline CDR1 and CDR2: SGHRS and YFSETQ. The CDR3 has 15 residues. J was trimmed by 1 base and V by 4 bases; bases with no gene match: 4. Here the CDR3 reads CASSRDRGDNYGYTF. DNA of the CDR3: TGCGCCAGCAGCCGGGACAGGGGCGATAACTATGGCTACACCTTC.

The CDR3 DNA sequence: TGTGCCAGCAGTCTCACAGTGAACACTGAAGCTTTCTTT. Translating it yields CASSLTVNTEAFF. J is TRBJ1-1 and V is TRBV6-2 or TRBV6-3; no reliable D call. Germline V gene data show CDR1 as MNHEY and CDR2 as SVGEGT. V was clipped by 5 bases and J by 0 bases, with 7 bases between them. The CDR3 spans 13 residues.

This clone was seen a handful of times. The chain joins TRBV2 to TRBJ2-7; perhaps TRBD1 as D (6 bases). The germline V gene has CDR1 SNHLY and CDR2 FYNNEI. V lost 0 bases, J lost 0 bases, and 12 bases lay in between. CDR3 length equals 16 residues. CDR3 sequence (DNA): TGTGCCAGCAGTGAAGCGAAAAGGGACACCTCCTACGAGCAGTACTTC. It codes for CASSEAKRDTSYEQYF.

The chain is built from TRBV4-1 and TRBJ1-6; D is perhaps TRBD1 (5 bases). The CDR3 runs to 15 residues. Trimming removed 0 bases at V and 10 bases at J, with 13 bases between. The V gene's germline CDR1 is MGHRA and CDR2 YSYEKL. CDR3 in amino acids: CASSQDRGLGSPLHF. The CDR3 DNA reads TGCGCCAGCAGCCAAGATCGGGGACTTGGATCACCCCTCCACTTT.

This chain connects TRBV4-1 to TRBJ1-6; 8 positions match TRBD1. The CDR3 spans 15 residues. Per germline, CDR1 MGHRA and CDR2 YSYEKL. With 1 base clipped from V and 13 bases from J, the junction kept 9 bases outside the gene matches. Here the CDR3 DNA reads TGCGCCAGCAGCCAAGGCCAGGGGGCCGGGGGCCCCCTCCACTTT. Its protein product is CASSQGQGAGGPLHF.

This clone was observed a handful of times. CDR3 nucleotides: TGTGCCAGCAGTGAAGGGACAGAAGGGGATCAGCCCCAGCATTTT. Translating gives CASSEGTEGDQPQHF. The chain couples TRBV28 to TRBJ1-5, with 7 bases aligning to TRBD1. V lost 5 bases to trimming and J lost 5 bases; unmatched junction nucleotides: 9. The V gene's germline CDR1 is MDHEN and CDR2 SYDVKM. The CDR3 extends over 15 amino acids.

The V gene is TRBV6-2 or TRBV6-3, the J gene TRBJ2-2, with 13 positions matching TRBD2. This CDR3 has 18 amino acids. J lost 5 bases, V lost 6 bases, and 12 bases had no gene match. Per the germline V gene, CDR1 is MNHEY and CDR2 is SVGEGT. The CDR3 region is CASSPLLRTSGGTGELFF. CDR3 in DNA: TGTGCCAGCAGCCCTCTGCTTCGGACTAGCGGGGGAACCGGGGAGCTGTTTTTT.

The chain employs TRBV4-1 and TRBJ2-1, with D possibly matching TRBD2 (6 bases). Trimming took 1 base from V and 8 from J, leaving 21 bases between them. Per germline, CDR1 MGHRA and CDR2 YSYEKL. The CDR3 has 17 amino acids. The CDR3 sequence: CASSQGIFPSVRDEQFF. The CDR3 DNA is TGCGCCAGCAGCCAAGGGATCTTTCCTAGCGTCAGGGATGAGCAGTTCTTC.

The chain joins TRBV19 to TRBJ1-5; D not certain. CDR3 length: 12 residues. Deletions cut 10 bases from V and 5 bases from J, with 12 bases between. Germline V lookup: CDR1 LNHDA, CDR2 SQIVND (reference sequence). The CDR3 reads CATVSADQPQHF. The CDR3 DNA follows: TGTGCCACCGTCAGTGCAGATCAGCCCCAGCATTTT.

The chain couples TRBV3-1 (or the pseudogene TRBV3-2) to TRBJ2-2; maybe TRBD1 (5 bases). Trimming removed 8 bases at V and 1 base at J, with 11 bases between. Looked up from germline, CDR1 is LGHDT and CDR2 is YNNKEL (reference sequence). The CDR3 totals 14 residues. The CDR3 is CASERGQNTGELFF. CDR3 nucleotide sequence: TGTGCCAGCGAGCGAGGACAGAACACCGGGGAGCTGTTTTTT.

The V call is TRBV3-1 (or the pseudogene TRBV3-2), the J call TRBJ1-1; no reliable D call. The germline CDR1 and CDR2 sequences are LGHDT and YNNKEL (reference sequence). The CDR3 extends over 12 amino acids. Deletions cut 0 bases from V and 11 bases from J, with 10 bases between. CDR3: CASSQDRATAFF. In nucleotides, the CDR3 is TGTGCCAGCAGCCAAGATCGAGCTACGGCTTTCTTT.

The rearrangement joins TRBV27 to TRBJ1-1, with D hard to call. The CDR3 is 17 amino acids. V dropped 4 bases and J dropped 0 bases, with 18 bases sitting between them. Germline CDR1 MNHEY, CDR2 SMNVEV (reference sequence). The CDR3 sequence is CASSYRPGSILNTEAFF. As DNA, the CDR3 is TGTGCCAGCAGTTATCGCCCGGGGAGTATTCTGAACACTGAAGCTTTCTTT.

The chain employs TRBV5-6 and TRBJ1-6, with 7 bases aligning to TRBD1. CDR3 length equals 14 residues. V was clipped by 4 bases and J by 8 bases; unmatched bases: 6. Germline assignment: CDR1 SGHDT and CDR2 YYEEEE. The CDR3 DNA reads as TGTGCCAGCAGCCCCGGACAGGTGTATTCACCCCTCCACTTT. Encoded protein: CASSPGQVYSPLHF.

This sequence joins TRBV6-4 and TRBJ2-3; TRBD2 agrees at 7 bases. V shed 2 bases and J 0 bases; nucleotides not matched to a gene: 5. The germline V gene has CDR1 MRHNA and CDR2 SNTAGT. The CDR3 length is 16 residues. The CDR3 loop is CASSDRLASSTDTQYF. The CDR3 region has the DNA TGTGCCAGCAGTGACCGACTAGCCTCGAGCACAGATACGCAGTATTTT.